One and the same sample provided the 5 T cell receptor beta chains below, sequenced in a study of T cell repertoires in cytomegalovirus infection. These receptors' antigens are unknown. One entry per CDR3 protein, called by TCRdb with MiXCR from the reads. The top ten hold roughly an eighth of the sample, which has about 890,000 distinct CDR3 sequences, approximately 32% seen once. The starting material was cultured CD8+ T cells from PBMCs, obtained from culture after CMV antigen stimulation. The receptors stem from a human donor in good health (CMV status not recorded). Some clones in this sample may be carry-over from other donors' samples.

This clonotype showed up just a few times. The genes are TRBV6-6 and TRBJ2-1; D not resolved. This CDR3 is 13 amino acids long. The germline CDR1 and CDR2 sequences are MNHNY and SVGAGI (reference sequence). V lost 7 bases, J lost 5 bases, and 12 bases lay in between. The CDR3 sequence is CASTPMSNNEQFF. CDR3 DNA: TGTGCCAGCACCCCGATGAGCAACAATGAGCAGTTCTTC.

V is TRBV29-1 and J is TRBJ2-3; D remains unclear. This CDR3 contains 15 residues. V was cut by 2 bases and J by 3 bases, with 15 bases left in between. Germline assignment: CDR1 SQVTM and CDR2 ANQGSEA. The CDR3 region is CSVELWAAPTDTQYF. CDR3 bases: TGCAGCGTTGAATTGTGGGCGGCTCCAACAGATACGCAGTATTTT.

In its sample, this clonotype was seen many times. The chain is built from TRBV28 and TRBJ1-1, with D maybe TRBD1 (5 bases). Trimming cost V 3 bases and J 6 bases, with 8 bases left between them. The CDR3 extends over 12 amino acids. Germline V lookup: CDR1 MDHEN, CDR2 SYDVKM. CDR3 region: CASSFRTPEAFF. CDR3 nucleotides: TGTGCCAGCAGTTTCAGGACACCTGAAGCTTTCTTT.

Only a few counts were recorded for this clonotype. The V gene is TRBV5-1, the J gene TRBJ1-4, with 9 bases matching TRBD1. The CDR3 length is 15 residues. The junction had 7 bases not matched to a gene; V was cut back by 4 bases and J by 6 bases. The germline CDR1 and CDR2 sequences are SGHRS and YFSETQ. The CDR3 loop is CASSASGQGDEKLFF. CDR3 DNA sequence: TGCGCCAGCAGCGCTTCGGGACAGGGTGATGAAAAACTGTTTTTT.

In this sample, this clonotype turned up many times. The chain is built from TRBV7-2 and TRBJ1-4; tentatively, D is TRBD1 (6 bases). Germline CDR1 and CDR2: SGHTA and FQGNSA. The CDR3 runs 16 residues. The V and J ends lost 1 base and 7 bases respectively, with 16 bases between them. Written as DNA, the CDR3 is TGTGCCAGCAGCTTAGGAGGGTGGGGGGCAAGTGAAAAACTGTTTTTT. Its translation: CASSLGGWGASEKLFF.